These 12 T cell receptor beta chains share one sample of origin, sequenced in a study of T cell clones after liver transplantation. This table comes from immunoSEQ multiplex PCR, and its TCRdb copy is limited to in-frame clones, with some not included. This table has about 51,000 clones, roughly nine tenths appearing once. The source was CD8+ T cells from blood, collected 12 months after liver transplant. The origin of the receptors is a human patient who received a liver transplant. Some of these T cells may belong to the graft donor.

This clone has a single count. The gene calls are TRBV27 and TRBJ1-2; D remains unclear. Germline V gives CDR1 MNHEY, CDR2 SMNVEV (reference sequence). The length of the CDR3 is 13 residues. V was cut by 2 bases and J by 3 bases, with 7 bases left in between. CDR3 coding DNA: TGTGCCAGCAGTTTAGGGTCGGACTATGGCTACACCTTC. Amino acid sequence: CASSLGSDYGYTF.

The CDR3, as DNA: TGCAGCGTAGCGGGAGGAGAGGAGGGGGAGACCCAGTACTTC. As protein: CSVAGGEEGETQYF. The chain carries TRBV29-1 and TRBJ2-5; TRBD2 matches at 9 bases. Germline lookup yields CDR1 SQVTM and CDR2 ANQGSEA. The CDR3 spans 14 residues. J was trimmed by 5 bases and V by 6 bases; bases with no gene match: 10.

This rearrangement joins TRBV28 to TRBJ2-3, with 14 bases fitting TRBD2. Germline V lookup: CDR1 MDHEN, CDR2 SYDVKM. J was trimmed by 4 bases and V by 5 bases; bases with no gene match: 11. This CDR3 is 18 amino acids long. This CDR3 is CASSPLGLAGASADTQYF. CDR3 nucleotides: TGTGCCAGCAGTCCCTTGGGACTAGCGGGGGCGAGCGCAGATACGCAGTATTTT.

This chain joins TRBV5-8 and TRBJ2-1, with 11 bases aligning to TRBD2. V lost 4 bases to trimming and J lost 3 bases; unmatched junction nucleotides: 9. The CDR3 has 17 residues. From germline, CDR1 is SGHTS and CDR2 YDEGEE. The chain's CDR3 is CASSPLAGGPLYNEQFF. Written as DNA, the CDR3 is TGTGCCAGCAGCCCTCTAGCGGGAGGACCTCTCTACAATGAGCAGTTCTTC. Full variable domain (missing parts from reference TRBV5-8 and TRBJ2-1): EAGVTQSPTHLIKTRGQQATLRCSPISGHTSVYWYQQALGLGLQFLLWYDEGEERNRGNFPPRFSGRQFPNYSSELNVNALELEDSALYLCASSPLAGGPLYNEQFFGPGTRLTVL.

The CDR3 DNA reads TGTGCCAGCAGTTTCAGGGCCTCTACAAATGAGCAGTTCTTC. It is translated as CASSFRASTNEQFF. This chain uses TRBV28 with TRBJ2-1; D is possibly TRBD1 (5 bases). The CDR3 runs to 14 residues. Trimming stripped 3 bases from V and 7 bases from J, with 13 bases between. Germline V lookup: CDR1 MDHEN, CDR2 SYDVKM.

A single count supports this clone. The chain is built from TRBV5-5 and TRBJ2-2, with D hard to call. V was pared by 1 base and J by 6 bases, with 10 bases between. Germline V CDR1 and CDR2: SGHKS, YYEKEE (reference sequence). The CDR3 extends over 14 amino acids. CDR3 amino acids: CASSLILGAGELFF. CDR3 nucleotides: TGTGCCAGCAGCTTGATACTTGGGGCCGGGGAGCTGTTTTTT.

This chain connects TRBV5-1 to TRBJ2-2; D remains unclear. Per the germline V gene, CDR1 is SGHRS and CDR2 is YFSETQ. The CDR3 consists of 14 residues. Trimming removed 2 bases at V and 4 bases at J, with 9 bases between. CDR3 loop: CASSFTASTGELFF. The CDR3 region has the DNA TGCGCCAGCAGCTTCACGGCCTCCACCGGGGAGCTGTTTTTT.

To note about this clone: The junction and the germline gene differ at one end; a read error may be behind it. Other DNA sequences of this sample code for an identical CDR3. The chain recombines TRBV10-2 with TRBJ1-2; D is undetermined. Germline loops: CDR1 WSHSY, CDR2 SAAADI. This CDR3 spans 15 amino acids. This chain's CDR3 is CASSERPSSIYGYTF. The CDR3 DNA follows: TGCGCCAGCAGTGAGAGGCCTAGCTCGATTTATGGCTACACCTTT.

J is TRBJ1-1 and V is TRBV9; perhaps TRBD1 as D (6 bases). This CDR3 region has 15 residues. Germline CDR1 is SGDLS and CDR2 is YYNGEE. V was shortened by 3 bases and J by 0 bases, with 12 bases between the two germline ends. The CDR3 protein is CASSEYWDMNTEAFF. The CDR3 DNA sequence: TGTGCCAGCAGCGAATACTGGGACATGAACACTGAAGCTTTCTTT.

The chain joins TRBV6-5 to TRBJ1-1; TRBD1 matches 7 bases. Germline CDR1 MNHEY, CDR2 SVGAGI. Trimming removed 2 bases from V and 4 bases from J; junction bases left unmatched: 4. The CDR3 loop spans 14 amino acids. The CDR3 DNA is TGTGCCAGCAGTTACACTTCAGGGGGCACTGAAGCTTTCTTT. This encodes CASSYTSGGTEAFF.

A single count supports this clone. The chain recombines TRBV5-1 with TRBJ2-2; 8 bases line up with TRBD2. Unmatched junction bases numbered 9, after V lost 0 bases and J lost 5 bases. CDR3 length: 17 amino acids. The V gene's germline CDR1 is SGHRS and CDR2 YFSETQ. The CDR3 reads CASSLEGSGTLTGELFF. CDR3 DNA: TGCGCCAGCAGCTTGGAGGGTAGCGGGACTCTGACCGGGGAGCTGTTTTTT. Drawing the rest from reference TRBV5-1 and TRBJ2-2, the complete variable domain is KAGVTQTPRYLIKTRGQQVTLSCSPISGHRSVSWYQQTPGQGLQFLFEYFSETQRNKGNFPGRFSGRQFSNSRSEMNVSTLELGDSALYLCASSLEGSGTLTGELFFGEGSRLTVL.

The table lists this clone with a few counts. Additional DNA sequences in this sample encode the identical CDR3. The rearrangement links TRBV27 to TRBJ2-3; no clear D. Trimming took 1 base from V and 4 from J, leaving 3 bases between them. The length of the CDR3 is 12 residues. CDR1 is MNHEY and CDR2 is SMNVEV in the germline V gene (reference sequence). Written as DNA, the CDR3 is TGTGCCAGCAGTTTATTGGCAGATACGCAGTATTTT. Its translation is CASSLLADTQYF.